This T cell receptor beta chain was identified in a study of identical twins. The study's findings and limits: Beta out-of-frame sequences showed weaker excess sharing between twins.

Each CDR3 protein gets one entry after TCRdb re-called the 5' RACE reads with MiXCR. The sample records roughly 250,000 distinct CDR3 sequences, more than 12% being singletons. J gave up 2 bases and V 3 bases, and 9 bases lay outside the gene matches. In germline, CDR1 is MGHRA, CDR2 YSYEKL. This CDR3 is built from 17 residues. Worth noting for this clonotype: The antigen is undetermined.

The TCR sequence derives from a woman younger than 30 in good health. The rearrangement joins TRBV4-1 to TRBJ2-2; 7 nucleotides match TRBD2. The sequenced sample was memory (CD45RO+) T cells sorted from blood. CDR3 sequence reads: CASSHPPSGTNTGELFF. The CDR3 DNA follows: TGCGCCAGCAGCCACCCCCCTAGCGGAACAAACACCGGGGAGCTGTTTTTT.